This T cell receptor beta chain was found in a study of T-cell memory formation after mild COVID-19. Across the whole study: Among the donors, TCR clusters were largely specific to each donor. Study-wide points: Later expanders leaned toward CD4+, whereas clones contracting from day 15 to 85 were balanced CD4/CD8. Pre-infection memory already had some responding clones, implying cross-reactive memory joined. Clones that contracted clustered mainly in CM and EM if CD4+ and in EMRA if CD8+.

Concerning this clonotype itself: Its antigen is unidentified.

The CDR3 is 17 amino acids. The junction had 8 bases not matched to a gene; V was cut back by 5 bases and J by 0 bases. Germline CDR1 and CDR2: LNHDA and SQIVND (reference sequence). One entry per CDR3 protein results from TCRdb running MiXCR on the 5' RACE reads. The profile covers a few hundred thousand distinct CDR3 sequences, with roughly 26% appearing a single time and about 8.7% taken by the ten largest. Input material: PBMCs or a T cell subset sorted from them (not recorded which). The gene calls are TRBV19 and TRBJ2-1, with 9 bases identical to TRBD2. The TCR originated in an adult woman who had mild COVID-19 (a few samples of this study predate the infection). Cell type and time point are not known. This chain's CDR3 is CASSSRLAVSSYNEQFF. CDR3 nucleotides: TGTGCCAGTAGTTCCCGACTAGCGGTGAGCTCCTACAATGAGCAGTTCTTC.